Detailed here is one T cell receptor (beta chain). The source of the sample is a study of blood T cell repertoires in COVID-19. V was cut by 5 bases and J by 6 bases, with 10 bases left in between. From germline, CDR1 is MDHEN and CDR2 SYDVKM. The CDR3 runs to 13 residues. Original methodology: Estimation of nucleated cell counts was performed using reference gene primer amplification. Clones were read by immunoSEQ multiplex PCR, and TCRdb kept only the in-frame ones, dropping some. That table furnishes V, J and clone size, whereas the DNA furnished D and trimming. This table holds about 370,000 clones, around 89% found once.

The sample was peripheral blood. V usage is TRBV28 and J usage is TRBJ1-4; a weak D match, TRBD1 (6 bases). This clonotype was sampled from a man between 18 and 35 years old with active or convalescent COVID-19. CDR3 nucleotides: TGTGCCAGCAGTCCTAGGACAGATGAAAAACTGTTTTTT. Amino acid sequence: CASSPRTDEKLFF.